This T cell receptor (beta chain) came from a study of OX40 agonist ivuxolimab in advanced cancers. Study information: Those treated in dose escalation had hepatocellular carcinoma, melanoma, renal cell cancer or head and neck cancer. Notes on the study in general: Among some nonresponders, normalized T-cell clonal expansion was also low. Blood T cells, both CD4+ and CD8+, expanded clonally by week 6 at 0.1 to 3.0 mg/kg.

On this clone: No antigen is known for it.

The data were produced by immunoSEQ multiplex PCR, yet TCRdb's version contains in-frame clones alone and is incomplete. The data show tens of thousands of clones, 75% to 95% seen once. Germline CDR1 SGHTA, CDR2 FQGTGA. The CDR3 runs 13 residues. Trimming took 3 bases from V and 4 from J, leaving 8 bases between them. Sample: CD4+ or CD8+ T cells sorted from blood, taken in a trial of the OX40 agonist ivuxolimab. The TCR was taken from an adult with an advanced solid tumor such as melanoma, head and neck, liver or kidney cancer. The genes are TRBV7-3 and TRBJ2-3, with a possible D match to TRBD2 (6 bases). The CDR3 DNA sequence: TGTGCCAGCAGCTTCGGGGGTGCAGATACGCAGTATTTT. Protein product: CASSFGGADTQYF.